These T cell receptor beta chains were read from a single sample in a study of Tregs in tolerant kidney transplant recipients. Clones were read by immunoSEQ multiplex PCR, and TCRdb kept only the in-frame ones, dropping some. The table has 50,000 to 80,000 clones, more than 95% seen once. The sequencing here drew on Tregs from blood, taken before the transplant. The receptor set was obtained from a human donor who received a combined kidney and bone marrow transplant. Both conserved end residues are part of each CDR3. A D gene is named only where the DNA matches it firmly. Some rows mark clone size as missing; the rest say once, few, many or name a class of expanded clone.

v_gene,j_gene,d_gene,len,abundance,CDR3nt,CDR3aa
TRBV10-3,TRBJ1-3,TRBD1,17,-,TGTGCCATCAGTGACCCCGGACAGGGGAAGGCTGGAAACACCATATATTTT,CAISDPGQGKAGNTIYF
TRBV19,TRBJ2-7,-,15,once,TGTGCCACCTCTAGGGGTACCCTATTCTCCTACGAGCAGTACTTC,CATSRGTLFSYEQYF
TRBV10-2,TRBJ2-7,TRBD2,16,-,TGCGCCAGCTCTCTCGAGGTAGCGGGATTTAGGGTCGAGCAGTACTTC,CASSLEVAGFRVEQYF
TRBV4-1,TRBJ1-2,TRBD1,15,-,TGCGCCAGCAGCCAAGCGGCAGGGGGCACCTATGGCTACACCTTC,CASSQAAGGTYGYTF
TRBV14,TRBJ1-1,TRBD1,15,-,TGTGCCAGCAGCCAGTACTTGACAGGGATGGGTGAAGCTTTCTTT,CASSQYLTGMGEAFF
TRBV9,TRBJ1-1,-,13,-,TGTGCCAGCAGCCCCCCCGAGAGGACTGAAGCTTTCTTT,CASSPPERTEAFF
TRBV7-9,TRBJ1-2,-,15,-,TGTGCCAGCAGCTTATGGAGGGCTGACAGCTATGGCTACACCTTC,CASSLWRADSYGYTF
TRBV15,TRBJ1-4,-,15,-,TGTGCCACCAGCAGAGATGCGAGGGCCACTGAAAAACTGTTTTTT,CATSRDARATEKLFF
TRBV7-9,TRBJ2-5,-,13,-,TGTGCCAGCAGCTTAGTAGGGGCGAGTGACCAGTACTTC,CASSLVGASDQYF
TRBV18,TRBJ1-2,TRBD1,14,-,TGTGCCAGCTCACCCCAGGGACAGGACTATGGCTACACCTTC,CASSPQGQDYGYTF
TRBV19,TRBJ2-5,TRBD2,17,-,TGTGCCAGTAGTTCTTCCCGGGGGGGGAGGCCCCAAGAGACCCAGTACTTC,CASSSSRGGRPQETQYF
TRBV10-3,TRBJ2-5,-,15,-,TGTGCCATCAGTGGTGGCAGGGGGGACCAAGAGACCCAGTACTTC,CAISGGRGDQETQYF
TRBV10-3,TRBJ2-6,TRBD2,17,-,TGTGCCACAGGACGCGGGGGGCCGAGCTCTGGGGCCAACGTCCTGACTTTC,CATGRGGPSSGANVLTF
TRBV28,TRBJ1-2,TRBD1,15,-,TGTGCCAGCAGTTTAGCCGGGACAGGGAGTTATGGCTACACCTTC,CASSLAGTGSYGYTF
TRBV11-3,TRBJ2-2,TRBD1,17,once,TGTGCCAGCAGCTTACTCCCCGGGACAGTTGACACCGGGGAGCTGTTTTTT,CASSLLPGTVDTGELFF
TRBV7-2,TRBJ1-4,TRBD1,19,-,TGTGCCAGCAGCTTAGCGCTGACAGGGGTAGGAGGAACTAATGAAAAACTGTTTTTT,CASSLALTGVGGTNEKLFF
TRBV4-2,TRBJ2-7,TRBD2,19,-,TGTGCCAGCAGCCAAGAAGGGGTTAGCGGGAGGGCCGGGGGCTACGAGCAGTACTTC,CASSQEGVSGRAGGYEQYF
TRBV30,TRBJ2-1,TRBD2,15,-,TGTGCCTGGAACACTCTAGCGGGAGGGCCATACGAGCAGTTCTTC,CAWNTLAGGPYEQFF
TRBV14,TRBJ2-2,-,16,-,TGTGCCAGCAGCCAAGCACGGGGGGCGTACACCGGGGAGCTGTTTTTT,CASSQARGAYTGELFF
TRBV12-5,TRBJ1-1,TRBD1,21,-,TGTGCTAGTGGTTTGGTACTTGGAACTTTGGGACAGGGATTGAAGAGCACTGAAGCTTTCTTT,CASGLVLGTLGQGLKSTEAFF
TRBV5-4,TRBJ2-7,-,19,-,TGTGCCAGCAGCCCGACGCTAAGTGGAAGGGGAACGACAGCCAACGAGCAGTACTTC,CASSPTLSGRGTTANEQYF
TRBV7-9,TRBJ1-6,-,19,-,TGTGCCAGCAGCTTAGAATTCGGGCAGGGAAGGGGAAATAATTCACCCCTCCACTTT,CASSLEFGQGRGNNSPLHF
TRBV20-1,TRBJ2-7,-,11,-,TGCAGTGGGACAATCTACGATAGGCAGTACTTC,CSGTIYDRQYF
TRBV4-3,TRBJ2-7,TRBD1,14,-,TGCGCCAGCAGCCAAGACAGGGGGCCCTACGAGCAGTACTTC,CASSQDRGPYEQYF
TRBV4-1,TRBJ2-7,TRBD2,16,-,TGCGCCAGCAGCCAAGATCGGCTAGCGGGAACCTACGAGCAGTACTTC,CASSQDRLAGTYEQYF
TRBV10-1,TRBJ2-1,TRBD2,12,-,TGCGCCAGCAGCGATAGGGAGGGAGAGCAGTTCTTC,CASSDREGEQFF
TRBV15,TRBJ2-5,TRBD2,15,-,TGTGCCACCAGCAGAGGTCTAGCGGGAAGGGAGACCCAGTACTTC,CATSRGLAGRETQYF
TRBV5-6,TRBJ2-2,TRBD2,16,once,TGTGCCAGCAGCTTACGACTAGCGGCGAACACCGGGGAGCTGTTTTTT,CASSLRLAANTGELFF
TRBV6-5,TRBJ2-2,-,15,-,TGTGCCAGCTCCTCAGGAGGGTGGAACACCGGGGAGCTGTTTTTT,CASSSGGWNTGELFF
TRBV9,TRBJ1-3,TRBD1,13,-,TGTGCCTCGGACAGGGGGCCAGGAAACACCATATATTTT,CASDRGPGNTIYF